This entry concerns a single T cell receptor beta chain. The antigen it recognizes is unknown. No much larger clone exists at a distance of one base, and base qualities are not known. This sample is part of a study of cytomegalovirus exposure and HLA in healthy donors (dated by TCRdb to the late 2010s). Regarding the research as a whole: In an earlier analysis of 587 of the donors, about 260 Gb of sequence data and 120 million or so unique TCR beta sequences from about 190 million T cells were reported. To predict cytomegalovirus infection status, the study combined high-throughput TCR immunosequencing, statistical association of individual TCRs with disease status, and machine learning. Donor age, sex, ethnicity and CMV serostatus were collected together with the repertoire data. About 330 gigabases of sequencing data and 91 million or so unique TCR sequences made up an early release that covered 500 to 650 HLA-typed donors. In the later analysis, no new phenotypic data were used to find candidate immune exposures; instead, reliance was placed on TCR beta sequences and their occurrence across donors. The study used immunosequencing to profile the T cell repertoires of approximately 630 subjects and linked those repertoires to cytomegalovirus serostatus. The aim of the study was to test whether cataloging public T cell receptors could identify signatures of past pathogen exposure. A later analysis re-analyzed previously published TCR beta repertoires from approximately 670 donors and added high-resolution HLA genotyping to study TCR occurrence patterns. Because of strong linkage in the cohort, roughly five DR-DQ haplotypes were treated as single units for association and clustering. A later genetic analysis took genome-wide SNP genotypes for about three fifths of the 666 donors and used that subset as a discovery cohort. Typing coverage varied by locus: about 629-640 donors for A, B, C, DRB1 and DQB1; roughly 510 for DQA1; more than 600 for DPA1; approximately 490 for DPB1. Of the roughly 400 genotyped donors, approximately 83% fell in the genetic ancestry cluster associated with self-reported Caucasian donors. Across approximately 400 genotyped donors of the cohort, an average of approximately 200,000 unique TCR beta nucleotide sequences per donor were sequenced, and about a sixth of those sequences were non-productive. In an earlier analysis of around 540 of the donors, high-throughput TCR beta sequencing was used to judge whether each TCR beta V gene segment behaved as functional or pseudogenic. HLA typing covered class I and class II loci at four-digit resolution. All discovery cohort repertoires had been generated using a single sequencing platform. A separate validation cohort of 100 to 150 different subjects was used in addition to the approximately 700-subject first cohort.

In total, about 650 healthy bone marrow donors made up the cohort. At the time of sampling, all cohort members were nominally healthy, though unrecorded immune exposures were likely present. The donor was CMV seropositive and belonged to the group of 250 to 300 seropositive cohort members. A peripheral blood sample was collected from each donor, and TCR beta sequencing was performed on peripheral blood mononuclear cells. The Qiagen DNeasy Blood Extraction Kit was used to extract genomic DNA from the blood cell samples. To prepare the library, the immunoSEQ multiplex PCR assay was applied. A mixture of 60 forward primers for TCR Vbeta segments and 13 reverse primers for TCR Jbeta segments was used in the multiplex PCR. Amplification of the CDR3 region of rearranged TCR beta genes was performed with a multiplex PCR assay on genomic DNA. The amplified TCR beta libraries were sequenced on the Illumina HiSeq System as 87-base-pair reads. From the authors' description of their analysis: In a later analysis, tens of millions of unique TCR beta chains were counted across the approximately 670 repertoires, and around 10 million of these chains were shared by at least two donors. Raw reads were error-corrected and collapsed into unique sequences with a nearest-neighbor algorithm that merged closely related sequences to remove PCR and sequencing errors. CDR3 sequences were aligned to IMGT reference sequences to assign V, D and J gene segments. For a sequence to be retained, a match of at least six nucleotides was required to both a V gene segment and a J gene segment. A rearrangement was called productive if the CDR3 had no stop codons and remained in frame with V and J, and every other rearrangement was called non-productive. CDR3 was defined by IMGT convention, running from the second conserved V-encoded cysteine to the conserved J-encoded phenylalanine. The earlier analysis of about 590 of the donors excluded sequences that lacked an unambiguous match to a single V gene segment. An earlier analysis of approximately 590 of the donors classified V segments as functional when productive rearrangements were above 56.7% and as segregating when the standard deviation between donors was above 5%. A statistical classification framework was built to diagnose cytomegalovirus status from the catalog of TCR beta chain sequences. V and J gene assignment, in a later analysis, came from comparing TCR nucleotide sequences with IMGT/GENE-DB human TR gene sequences. The TCRdist pipeline was used in a later analysis to assign CDR3 sequences and most-parsimonious VDJ recombination scenarios. A later analysis defined each TCR beta chain by its CDR3 amino acid sequence plus V-gene family, and excluded reads lacking a unique V-gene family. A later analysis removed 500 to 600 highly shared, low-generation-probability nucleotide sequences to deal with suspected cross-contamination and a sequencing artifact. For each public chain, a later analysis derived a clonal expansion index from normalized ranks of inferred template counts within each repertoire. Generation probabilities in a later analysis came from a VDJ recombination model fitted to out-of-frame rearrangements, and those results were checked against IGoR. In a later analysis, TCR-TCR, TCR-HLA and TCR-CMV co-occurrence was scored with hypergeometric tests, and a repertoire-size bias correction was applied to TCR pairs. To estimate false discovery rates, a later analysis permuted the HLA or CMV assignments 20 times. A later analysis grouped co-occurring TCRs with DBSCAN, adding TCRdist sequence similarity when clustering within HLA-allele-positive subsets. Repertoires with fewer than 30,000 or more than 120,000 public chains were left out of co-occurrence clustering, as were five repertoires with anomalous nucleotide sharing. TCRdb holds this immuneACCESS table with in-frame rearrangements only. Some clones are missing; in checked studies, unresolved V genes explain under half, and the rest has no known cause. V and J calls and clone size are given by that table; D and trimming were obtained from the DNA. This sample comprises 150,000 or so clones, approximately 80% of them detected only once. Jointly, the top ten make up under 5% of the sample.

Paper-wide results and their limitations: Assigning TCR associations to individual alleles was difficult when HLA alleles, especially DR and DQ, strongly co-occurred. In a later analysis, most CMV-associated TCR beta chains were found to appear HLA-restricted, with HLA associations seemingly driven largely by CMV exposure. In a later analysis, HLA-associated TCR beta chains were found to be more clonally expanded and to have lower generation probabilities than equally common non-associated chains. A few of the identified cytomegalovirus-associated TCR beta chains were confirmed in vitro to be specific for cytomegalovirus antigens. A cluster of highly shared sequence variants was judged likely to represent a technical artifact of the sequencing pipeline. The earlier analysis of around 600 of the donors excluded about 16 rarely observed V segments, including chromosome 9 orphons, because counts were too low. At a false discovery rate of 0.05, a later analysis linked around 17,000 TCR beta sequences to specific HLA alleles. In this cohort, only TCR beta chains were sequenced, and detectable features were limited by the absence of alpha or paired-chain data. Most TCR sequences were seen in very few donors, while some public TCRs were found in many individuals. Linkage disequilibrium might explain the correlated functional status among segregating V segments, but an unknown experimental factor could not be excluded. According to the authors, the approach could potentially be generalized to other disease states and immunological phenotypes. In a later analysis, TCR association rates were found to vary across HLA loci, with the most associated TCRs seen for DRB1 alleles and the fewest for HLA-C alleles. In a later genetic analysis, fewer N-insertions in productive TCRs were reported among donors in an Asian-associated ancestry cluster than the roughly 700-donor mean. A further reported finding was that TCR beta sequences accurately predicted the HLA-A and HLA-B alleles for most subjects in the first cohort. Sequencing depth was assumed to be roughly uniform across donors in the presence/absence analyses, though that assumption may not hold. V-gene and J-gene trimming of TCR beta chains was associated with a missense DCLRE1C variant in a later genetic analysis, and the association was replicated in an independent cohort. For the cohort, immune exposure information was limited to CMV serostatus. The classifier was reported to diagnose cytomegalovirus status with high specificity and sensitivity in both the original cohort and the validation cohort. Because HLA typing was unavailable for some donors at each locus, only the typed subset was used in association tests. Broadly in line with IMGT annotations, most TCR beta V segments showed up in productive rearrangements about 87% or about 30% of the time in an earlier analysis of several hundred of the donors. The study listed 150 to 200 TCR beta chains as associated with cytomegalovirus. In a later analysis, several top co-occurrence clusters were reported to appear linked to parvovirus B19, influenza, CMV and Epstein-Barr virus. Because the 87-base-pair reads could not distinguish some IMGT-functional V segments, including TRBV6-2 and TRBV6-3, those segments were excluded.

Reading from cysteine to phenylalanine, the CDR3 counts 18 amino acids. Kept here is only the CDR3 DNA, which spans 54 bases and is read in frame from base 1. CDR1 and CDR2, per the germline V gene, are SGHVS and FNYEAQ. V and J are trimmed by 7 bases and 0 bases, and the gene matches miss 14 bases of the junction. The receptor comes from a woman aged 45-65 years in good health and CMV-seropositive. The chain links TRBV7-6 with TRBJ2-3; TRBD2 agrees with 9 junctional bases. The sequencing input was PBMCs. The sequenced DNA: TGTGCCAGCACCCCCGGGGAGCGGGAGGCTAATAGCACAGATACGCAGTATTTT. Its coded protein is CASTPGEREANSTDTQYF.